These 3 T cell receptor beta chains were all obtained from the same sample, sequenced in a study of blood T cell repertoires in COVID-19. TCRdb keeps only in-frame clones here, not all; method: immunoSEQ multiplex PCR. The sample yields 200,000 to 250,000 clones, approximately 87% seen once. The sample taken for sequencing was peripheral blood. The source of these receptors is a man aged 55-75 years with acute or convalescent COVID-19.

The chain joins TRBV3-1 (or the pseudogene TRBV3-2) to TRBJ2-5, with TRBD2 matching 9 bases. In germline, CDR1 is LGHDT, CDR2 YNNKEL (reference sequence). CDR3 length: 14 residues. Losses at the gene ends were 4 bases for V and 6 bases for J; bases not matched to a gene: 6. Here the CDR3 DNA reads TGTGCCAGCAGCCCGCAGCGGGAGGTGCAGACCCAGTACTTC. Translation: CASSPQREVQTQYF.

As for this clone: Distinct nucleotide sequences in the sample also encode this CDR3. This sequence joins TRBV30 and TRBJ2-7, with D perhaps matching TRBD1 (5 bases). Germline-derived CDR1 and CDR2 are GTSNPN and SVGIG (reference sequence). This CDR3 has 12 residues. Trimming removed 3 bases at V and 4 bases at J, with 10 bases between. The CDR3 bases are TGTGCCTGGAGCCCCAGGGATTACGAGCAGTACTTC. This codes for CAWSPRDYEQYF.

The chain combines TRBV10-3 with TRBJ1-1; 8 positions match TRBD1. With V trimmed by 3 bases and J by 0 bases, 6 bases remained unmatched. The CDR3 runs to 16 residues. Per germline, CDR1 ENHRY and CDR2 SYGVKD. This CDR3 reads CAISDRDRRMNTEAFF. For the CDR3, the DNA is TGTGCCATCAGTGACCGGGACAGGCGGATGAACACTGAAGCTTTCTTT.